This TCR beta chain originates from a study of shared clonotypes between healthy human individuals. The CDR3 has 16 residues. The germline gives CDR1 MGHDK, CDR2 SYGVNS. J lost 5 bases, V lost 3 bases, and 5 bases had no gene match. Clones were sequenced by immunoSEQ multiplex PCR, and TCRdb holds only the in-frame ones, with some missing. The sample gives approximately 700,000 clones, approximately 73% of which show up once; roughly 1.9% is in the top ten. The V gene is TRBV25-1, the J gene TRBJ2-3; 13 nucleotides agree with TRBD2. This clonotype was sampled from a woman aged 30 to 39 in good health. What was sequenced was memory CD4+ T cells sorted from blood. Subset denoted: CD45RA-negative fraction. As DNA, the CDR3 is TGTGCCAGCAGTGACTACCGGACTAGCGGGAGAGATACGCAGTATTTT. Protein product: CASSDYRTSGRDTQYF.